This TCR beta chain was captured in a study of Graves' ophthalmopathy and Graves' hyperthyroidism (dated by TCRdb to 2017 to 2018). In terms of the full investigation: Peripheral blood samples were taken at the time of initial diagnosis, before any treatment was given. To tell Graves' ophthalmopathy apart from Graves' hyperthyroidism, and to predict which patients would progress to ophthalmopathy, the study relied on TCR beta repertoire signatures. In total, around 140 blood samples were TCR-sequenced: under 45 ophthalmopathy, under 85 hyperthyroidism and approximately 17 hyperthyroidism-to-ophthalmopathy patients. A discovery set of 95 to 100 patients (approximately 45 ophthalmopathy, fewer than 60 stable hyperthyroidism) was enrolled to explore V-J signatures distinguishing ophthalmopathy from hyperthyroidism. For independent validation, a separate cohort was made up of about 18 hyperthyroidism patients plus 17 patients who later progressed from hyperthyroidism to ophthalmopathy. In several hyperthyroidism patients, the T-cell repertoires found in thyroid tissue were compared with those found in blood. Once sampling was done, hyperthyroidism patients were given methimazole at a starting dose of 30 mg daily, while ophthalmopathy patients were given high-dose intravenous methylprednisolone. The 90 to 100 discovery patients were randomly split 7:3 into training and test sets. What the research found in general, with its limitations: No statistical method was used to set the sample size in advance, and the investigators knew which group each participant was assigned to. In cross-validation, the 13-signature model distinguished ophthalmopathy from stable hyperthyroidism with about 90% sensitivity and 81% to 82% specificity, while in the test set the corresponding values were around 79% and 71%. Most expanded thyroid clonotypes with frequency above 0.001 were also detected in blood, suggesting blood repertoires may reflect the thyroid immune response. In validation, the model predicted ophthalmopathy progression with less than 71% sensitivity and roughly 72% specificity; some 13 predicted patients were CT-confirmed with GO in a median of about 6.2 months.

From the cysteine up to the phenylalanine, the CDR3 has a length of 14 residues. Just the 42-base CDR3 DNA is kept, in frame starting at base 1. The germline V gene (reference sequence) provides CDR1 GTSNPN and CDR2 SVGIG. V is clipped by 5 bases and J by 8 bases, and the sequence between their germline boundaries is 19 bases long. This clonotype showed up just a few times. This clone's antigen is unknown. Within one base of it there is no much larger clone, and no base qualities were kept. TCR beta CDR3 regions were amplified from RNA transcripts for repertoire sequencing. The first round was an RT-PCR using HTBI primers with the Qiagen OneStep RT-PCR kit, and this first round was followed by a second-round multiplex PCR, then size selection and purification. Sequencing of the libraries was carried out on an Illumina HiSeq2000 in paired-end mode with 100 bp reads. On the authors' methods: SOAPnuke was used to process the reads, throwing out any read that had adapters, had uncalled bases, had a mean Phred below 15, or lacked an exact constant-primer or identifier match. COPE v1.2.5 was used to merge high-quality paired reads. Unique nucleotide sequences were defined as clonotypes and aligned to IMGT TRB V, D and J references using MiTCR v1.1. Only V-J combinations with frequency above 0.0001 were analysed, covering more than 99% of repertoires. A TCR clonal expansion and chaos score per V-J combination was defined as the ratio of F50 clonal expansion to chaos observed in the TCRdist matrix. Welch's t-statistics and random forest were used to reduce features to about 14 V-J combinations, which were fed into a naive Bayes classifier. The similarity between thyroid and blood repertoires was quantified using the Morisita-Horn index. TCRdb handled the public reads itself, with Q25 trimming in fastp and clone calling in MiXCR, and kept productive beta chains. Every entry covers one CDR3 protein and lists the most common genes and DNA from its rows. The V and J calls, along with clone size, are taken from TCRdb and not from the paper's own processing. The sample table contains roughly 500,000 distinct CDR3 sequences; only one count was recorded for around 14% of them. About 9.4% of the sample lies in the top ten.

The ophthalmopathy patients had moderately to severely active disease, with a Clinical Activity Score of 3 or higher, a NOSPECS grade of 4 or higher, and a disease duration of less than 3 months. Patients with other autoimmune diseases, uncontrolled infections, pregnancy or lactation were excluded. Diagnosis was based on clinical symptoms, serum thyroxine, TRAb, thyroid ultrasound and orbital computed tomography. Using Ficoll-Paque density gradient centrifugation, PBMCs were isolated from 9.5 to 10 ml of fresh peripheral blood. Trizol reagent was used to extract the total RNA, and its quality was then checked on an Agilent 2100 Bioanalyzer.

The chain is encoded by TRBV30 joined to TRBJ1-3; TRBD1 is a weak D gene call, 6 bases matching. This clonotype was obtained from a woman under 40 with Graves' ophthalmopathy. Donor details come from another sample of the same person, matched by shared clones. The specimen sequenced was blood. The nucleotide sequence is given as TGTGCCTGGGCCCAACGGGGACAAAGGCACACCATATATTTT. It translates as CAWAQRGQRHTIYF.